The T cell receptor (beta chain) described here comes from a study of T-cell reconstitution after alpha-beta-depleted transplantation in children. The V gene end was trimmed by 4 bases and the J gene end by 4 bases; junction bases not matched to a gene: 9. CDR3 length equals 16 residues. From germline, CDR1 is LGHNA and CDR2 YSLEER. Preparation of the TCRbeta library was carried out with unique molecular identifiers. TCRdb analysed the PCR reads with MiXCR anew, one entry per CDR3 protein. In the table there are over 450,000 distinct CDR3 sequences, about 10% of which are singletons. This clonotype showed up many times.

This specimen was PBMCs, taken before TCRalphabeta/CD19-depleted stem cell transplant. The receptor comes from a child aged 2-15 years with inherited bone marrow failure, due to receive a stem cell transplant. This rearrangement joins TRBV4-3 to TRBJ2-7, with TRBD2 matching 11 bases. For the CDR3, the DNA is TGCGCCAGCAGCCCAGCTGCGACTAGCGGGGTTTACGAGCAGTACTTC. Protein sequence: CASSPAATSGVYEQYF.